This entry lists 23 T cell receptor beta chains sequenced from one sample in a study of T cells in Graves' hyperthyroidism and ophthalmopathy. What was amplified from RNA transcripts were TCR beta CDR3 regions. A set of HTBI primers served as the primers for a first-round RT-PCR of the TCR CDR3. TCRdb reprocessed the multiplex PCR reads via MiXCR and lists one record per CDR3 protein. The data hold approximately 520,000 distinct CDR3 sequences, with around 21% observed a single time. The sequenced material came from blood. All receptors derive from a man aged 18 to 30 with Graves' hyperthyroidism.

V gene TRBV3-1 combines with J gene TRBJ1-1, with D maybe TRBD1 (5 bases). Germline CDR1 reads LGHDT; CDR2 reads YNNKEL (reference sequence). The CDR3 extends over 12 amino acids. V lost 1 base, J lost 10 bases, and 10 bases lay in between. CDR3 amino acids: CASSQVGAGAFF. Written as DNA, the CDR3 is TGTGCCAGCAGCCAAGTTGGGGCTGGAGCTTTCTTT.

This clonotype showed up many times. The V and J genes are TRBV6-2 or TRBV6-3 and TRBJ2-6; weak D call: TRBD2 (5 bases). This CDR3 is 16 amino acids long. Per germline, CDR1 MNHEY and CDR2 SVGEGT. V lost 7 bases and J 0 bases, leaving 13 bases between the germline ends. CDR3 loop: CASITGIRSGANVLTF. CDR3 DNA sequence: TGTGCCAGCATAACGGGGATCCGCTCTGGGGCCAACGTCCTGACTTTC.

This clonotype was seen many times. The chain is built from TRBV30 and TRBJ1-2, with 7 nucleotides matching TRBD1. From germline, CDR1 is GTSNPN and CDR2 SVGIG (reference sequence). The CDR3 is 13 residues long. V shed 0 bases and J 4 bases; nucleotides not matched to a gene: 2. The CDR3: CAWSVGQSYGYTF. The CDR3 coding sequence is TGTGCCTGGAGTGTGGGACAGAGCTATGGCTACACCTTC.

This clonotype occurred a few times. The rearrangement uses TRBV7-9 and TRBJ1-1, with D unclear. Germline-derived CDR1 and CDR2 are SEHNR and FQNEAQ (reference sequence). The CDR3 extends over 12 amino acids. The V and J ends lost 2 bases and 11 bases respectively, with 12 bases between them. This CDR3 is CASSLSIHRAFF. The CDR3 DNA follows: TGTGCCAGCAGCTTATCCATCCACCGGGCTTTCTTT.

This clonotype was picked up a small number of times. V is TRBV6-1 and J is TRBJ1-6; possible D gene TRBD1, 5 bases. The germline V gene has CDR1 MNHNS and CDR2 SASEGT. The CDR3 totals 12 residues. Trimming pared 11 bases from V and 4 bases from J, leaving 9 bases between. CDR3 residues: CAVGTYNSPLHF. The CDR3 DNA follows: TGTGCCGTCGGGACTTATAATTCACCCCTCCACTTT.

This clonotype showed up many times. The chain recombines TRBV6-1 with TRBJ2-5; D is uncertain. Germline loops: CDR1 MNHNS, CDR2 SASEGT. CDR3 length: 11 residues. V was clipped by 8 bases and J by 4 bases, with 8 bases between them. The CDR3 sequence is CASCLVETQYF. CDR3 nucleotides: TGTGCCAGCTGCCTGGTAGAGACCCAGTACTTC.

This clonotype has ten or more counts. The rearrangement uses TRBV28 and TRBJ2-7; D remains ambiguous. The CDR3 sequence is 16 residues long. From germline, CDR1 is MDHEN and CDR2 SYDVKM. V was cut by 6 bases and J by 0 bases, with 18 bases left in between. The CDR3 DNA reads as TGTGCCAGCAGCCGACATGAAGGAACCCTCTCCTACGAGCAGTACTTC. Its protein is CASSRHEGTLSYEQYF.

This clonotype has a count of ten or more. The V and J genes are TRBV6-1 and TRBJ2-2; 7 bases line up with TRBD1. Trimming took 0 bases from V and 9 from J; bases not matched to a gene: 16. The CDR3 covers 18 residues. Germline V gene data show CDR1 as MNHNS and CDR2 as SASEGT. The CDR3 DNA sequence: TGTGCCAGCAGTGAAGCCTCACATGGGACAGCCTTTAGCCGGGAGCTGTTTTTT. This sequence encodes CASSEASHGTAFSRELFF.

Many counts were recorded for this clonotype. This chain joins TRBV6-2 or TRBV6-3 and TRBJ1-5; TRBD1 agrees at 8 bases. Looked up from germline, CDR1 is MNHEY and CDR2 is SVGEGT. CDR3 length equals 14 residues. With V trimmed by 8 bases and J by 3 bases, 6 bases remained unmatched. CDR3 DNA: TGTGCCAGCGGCCCGGGACAGGACAATCAGCCCCAGCATTTT. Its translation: CASGPGQDNQPQHF.

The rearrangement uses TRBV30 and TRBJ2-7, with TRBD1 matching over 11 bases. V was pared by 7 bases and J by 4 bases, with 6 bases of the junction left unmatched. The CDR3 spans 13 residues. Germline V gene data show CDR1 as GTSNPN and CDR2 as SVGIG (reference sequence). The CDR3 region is CALLGTGGYEQYF. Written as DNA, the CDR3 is TGTGCCTTACTCGGGACAGGGGGATACGAGCAGTACTTC.

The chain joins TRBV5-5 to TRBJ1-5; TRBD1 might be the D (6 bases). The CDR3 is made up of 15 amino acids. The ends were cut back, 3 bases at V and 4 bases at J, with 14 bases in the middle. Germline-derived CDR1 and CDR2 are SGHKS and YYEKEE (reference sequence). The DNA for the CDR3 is TGTGCCAGCAGCTCTCAGGGGATGTTGAATCAGCCCCAGCATTTT. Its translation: CASSSQGMLNQPQHF.

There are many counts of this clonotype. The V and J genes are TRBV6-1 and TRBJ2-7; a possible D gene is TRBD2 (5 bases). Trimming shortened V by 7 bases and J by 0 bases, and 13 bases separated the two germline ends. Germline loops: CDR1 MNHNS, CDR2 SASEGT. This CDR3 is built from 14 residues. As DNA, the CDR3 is TGTGCCAGCAAACGTACTAGTTCCTCCTACGAGCAGTACTTC. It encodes CASKRTSSSYEQYF.

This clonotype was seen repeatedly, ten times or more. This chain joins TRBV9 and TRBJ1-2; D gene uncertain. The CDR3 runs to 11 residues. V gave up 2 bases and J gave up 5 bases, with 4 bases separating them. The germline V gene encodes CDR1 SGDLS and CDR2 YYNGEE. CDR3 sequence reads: CASSVGYGYTF. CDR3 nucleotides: TGTGCCAGCAGCGTCGGATATGGCTACACCTTC.

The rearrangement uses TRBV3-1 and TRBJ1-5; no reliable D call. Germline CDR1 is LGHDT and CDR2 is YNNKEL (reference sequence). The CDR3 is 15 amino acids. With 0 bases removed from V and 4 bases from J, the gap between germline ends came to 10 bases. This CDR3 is CASSQDYSHNQPQHF. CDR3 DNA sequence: TGTGCCAGCAGCCAAGATTACAGCCATAATCAGCCCCAGCATTTT.

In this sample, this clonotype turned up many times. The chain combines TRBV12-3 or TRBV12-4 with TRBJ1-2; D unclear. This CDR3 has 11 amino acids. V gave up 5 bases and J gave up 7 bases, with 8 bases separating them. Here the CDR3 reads CASSTVSGYTF. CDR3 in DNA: TGTGCCAGCAGTACAGTCTCTGGCTACACCTTC.

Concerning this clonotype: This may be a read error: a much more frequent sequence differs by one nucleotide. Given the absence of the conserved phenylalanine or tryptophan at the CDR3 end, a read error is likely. CDR3 protein: CASSLGHQNQPQHV. In DNA, the CDR3 is TGTGCCAGCAGTTTGGGACACCAAAATCAGCCCCAGCATGTT. This chain joins TRBV28 and TRBJ1-5; D is possibly TRBD1 (6 bases). The CDR3 is made up of 14 amino acids. Looked up from germline, CDR1 is MDHEN and CDR2 is SYDVKM. V lost 3 bases, J lost 4 bases, and 10 bases lay in between.

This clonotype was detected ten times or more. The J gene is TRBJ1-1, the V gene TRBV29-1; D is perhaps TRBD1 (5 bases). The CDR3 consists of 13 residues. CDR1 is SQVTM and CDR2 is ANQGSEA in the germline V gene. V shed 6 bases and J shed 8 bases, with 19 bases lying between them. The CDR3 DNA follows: TGCAGCGTCCAAGGCCGCTTCAGGGAGGAAGCTTTCTTT. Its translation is CSVQGRFREEAFF.

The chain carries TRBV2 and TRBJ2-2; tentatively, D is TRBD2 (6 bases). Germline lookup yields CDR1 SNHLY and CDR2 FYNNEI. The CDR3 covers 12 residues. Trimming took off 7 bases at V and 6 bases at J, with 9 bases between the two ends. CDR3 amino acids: CASNTGAGELFF. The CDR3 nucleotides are TGTGCCAGCAACACGGGGGCCGGGGAGCTGTTTTTT.

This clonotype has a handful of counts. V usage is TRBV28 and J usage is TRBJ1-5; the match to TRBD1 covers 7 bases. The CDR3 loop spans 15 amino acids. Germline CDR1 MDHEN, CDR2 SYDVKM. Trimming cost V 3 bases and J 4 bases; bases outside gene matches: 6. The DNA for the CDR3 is TGTGCCAGCAGTTTTTCGACAGGGTGGAATCAGCCCCAGCATTTT. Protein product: CASSFSTGWNQPQHF.

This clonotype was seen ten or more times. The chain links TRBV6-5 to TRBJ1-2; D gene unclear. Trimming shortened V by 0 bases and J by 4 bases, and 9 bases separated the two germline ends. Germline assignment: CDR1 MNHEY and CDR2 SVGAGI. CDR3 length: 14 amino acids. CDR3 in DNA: TGTGCCAGCAGTTACTCGATTAGGTCCTATGGCTACACCTTC. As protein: CASSYSIRSYGYTF.

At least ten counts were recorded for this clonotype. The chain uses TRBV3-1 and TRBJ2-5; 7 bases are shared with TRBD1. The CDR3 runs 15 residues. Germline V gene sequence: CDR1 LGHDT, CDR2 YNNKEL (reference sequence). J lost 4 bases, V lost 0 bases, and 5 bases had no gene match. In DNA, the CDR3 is TGTGCCAGCAGCCAAGATTATCGGACAGGAGAGACCCAGTACTTC. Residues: CASSQDYRTGETQYF.

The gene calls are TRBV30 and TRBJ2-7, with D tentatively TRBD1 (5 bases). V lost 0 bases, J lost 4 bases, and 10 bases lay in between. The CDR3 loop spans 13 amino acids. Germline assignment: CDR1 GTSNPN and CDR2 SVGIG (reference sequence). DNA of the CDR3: TGTGCCTGGAGTGTATTAGGGGTATACGAGCAGTACTTC. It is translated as CAWSVLGVYEQYF.

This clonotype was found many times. The chain's CDR3 is CASTLPGRTGELFF. DNA of the CDR3: TGTGCCAGCACCCTTCCCGGGCGCACCGGGGAGCTGTTTTTT. This rearrangement joins TRBV7-2 to TRBJ2-2; no firm D call. Deletions cut 7 bases from V and 4 bases from J, with 13 bases between. Germline V CDR1 and CDR2: SGHTA, FQGNSA. This CDR3 is 14 amino acids long.